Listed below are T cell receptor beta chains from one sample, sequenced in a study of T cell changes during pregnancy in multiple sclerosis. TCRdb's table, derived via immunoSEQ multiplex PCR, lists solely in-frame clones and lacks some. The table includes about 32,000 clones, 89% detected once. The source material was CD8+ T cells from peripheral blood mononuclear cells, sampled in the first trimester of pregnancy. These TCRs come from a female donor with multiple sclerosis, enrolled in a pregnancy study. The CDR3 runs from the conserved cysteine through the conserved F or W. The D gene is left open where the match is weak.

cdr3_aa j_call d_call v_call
CASSFPPGTVAMNTEAFF TRBJ1-1 TRBD1 TRBV7-8
CASSQDRFAGATDTQYF TRBJ2-3 TRBD2 TRBV4-3
CASRLNDGEFLDREGTEAFF TRBJ1-1 - TRBV12-2
CASSLAELQETQYF TRBJ2-5 - TRBV5-1
CASSLGLAGGTSYEQYF TRBJ2-7 TRBD2 TRBV5-4
CSVVWLGQGTTGELFF TRBJ2-2 TRBD1 TRBV29-1
CASSLVSGAYEQYF TRBJ2-7 - TRBV11-2
CASSAQTGREKLFF TRBJ1-4 TRBD1 TRBV9
CASGTSGSYNEQFF TRBJ2-1 TRBD2 TRBV27
CASSASGSTDTQYF TRBJ2-3 TRBD2 TRBV6-4
CATAGLADSYNEQFF TRBJ2-1 TRBD2 TRBV27
CASSLSSWGGAGTDTQYF TRBJ2-3 - TRBV7-7
CASSFTSNEQFF TRBJ2-1 - TRBV27
CASSLVQPNEKLFF TRBJ1-4 - TRBV5-5
CASMIRGFYGETQYF TRBJ2-5 - TRBV5-1
CASSYQFDSNQPQHF TRBJ1-5 - TRBV4-1
CASDYSSTDTQYF TRBJ2-3 - TRBV6-1
CASSEPLAGGLQFF TRBJ2-1 TRBD2 TRBV10-2
CASSESKGQPYTDTQYF TRBJ2-3 TRBD1 TRBV7-9
CASSDAGDYSPLHF TRBJ1-6 - TRBV6-1
CASSVDSGRRTDTQYF TRBJ2-3 TRBD2 TRBV9
CASSQGASGSQDTQYF TRBJ2-3 TRBD2 TRBV4-2
CASSEAGLSGANVLTF TRBJ2-6 - TRBV6-1
CATKAGTSGRVTYNEQFF TRBJ2-1 TRBD2 TRBV15
CASSLGGADYEQYF - - TRBV11-3
CASSFGTSASYEQYF TRBJ2-7 TRBD2 TRBV5-1
CSVGDNYEQYF TRBJ2-7 - TRBV29-1